The 2 T cell receptor beta chains in this list originate from one sample, sequenced in a study of beta chain features in type 1 diabetes. Study results and caveats: When Type 1 diabetes patients were examined, their TCRB CDR3s proved moderately but significantly shorter in all four CD4+ subsets.

Expressed TCRB transcripts got sequenced, as all isolated RNA was reverse transcribed. Using immunoSEQ multiplex PCR, the repertoire was profiled, and TCRdb retains in-frame clones only, with some absent. The sample has 300,000 to 350,000 clones; about 13% are singletons. Antigen specificity for these receptors is unknown. The specimen sequenced was naive CD4+ T cells from blood. The receptors come from a young woman with type 1 diabetes.

The V gene is TRBV25-1, the J gene TRBJ2-2, with TRBD1 matching 8 bases. Per germline, CDR1 MGHDK and CDR2 SYGVNS. The length of the CDR3 is 15 residues. The V gene end was trimmed by 5 bases and the J gene end by 6 bases; junction bases not matched to a gene: 8. This CDR3 is CASSSRPQGAGELFF. The DNA for the CDR3 is TGTGCCAGCAGTTCCCGTCCACAGGGGGCCGGGGAGCTGTTTTTT.

The chain carries TRBV29-1 and TRBJ1-1, with D possibly matching TRBD1 (6 bases). Germline V CDR1 and CDR2: SQVTM, ANQGSEA. The CDR3 consists of 14 residues. V lost 6 bases and J 3 bases, leaving 17 bases between the germline ends. The CDR3: CSVSRGIRDTEAFF. In DNA, the CDR3 is TGCAGCGTAAGCAGGGGTATTAGGGACACTGAAGCTTTCTTT.